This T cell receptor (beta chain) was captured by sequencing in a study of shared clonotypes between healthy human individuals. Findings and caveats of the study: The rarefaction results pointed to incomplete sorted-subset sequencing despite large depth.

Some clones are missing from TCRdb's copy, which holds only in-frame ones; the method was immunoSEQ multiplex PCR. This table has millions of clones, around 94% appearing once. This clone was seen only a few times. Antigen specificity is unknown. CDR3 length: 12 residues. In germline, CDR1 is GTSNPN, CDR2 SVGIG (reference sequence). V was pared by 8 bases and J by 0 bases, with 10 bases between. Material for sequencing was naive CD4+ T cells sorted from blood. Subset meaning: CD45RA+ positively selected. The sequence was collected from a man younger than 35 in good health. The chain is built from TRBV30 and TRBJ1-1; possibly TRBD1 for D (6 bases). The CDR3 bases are TGTGCCCGGGGGCAGCTGAACACTGAAGCTTTCTTT. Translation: CARGQLNTEAFF.